A selection of T cell receptor beta chains follows, all from one sample in a study of blood T cell repertoires in COVID-19. The data were produced by immunoSEQ multiplex PCR, yet TCRdb's version contains in-frame clones alone and is incomplete. The sample holds a few hundred thousand clones, approximately 90% seen once. The specimen was PBMCs or T cells enriched from blood (not recorded which). The receptors here all came from a woman aged 40 to 50 who had been exposed to COVID-19. The CDR3 runs from the conserved cysteine through the conserved F or W. Each record gives: V gene, J gene, D gene, clone size, CDR3 DNA, CDR3 protein. The D gene is left open where the match is weak. Part of the rows lack a size; the others show once, few, many or a class for expanded clones.

TRBV12-3/TRBV12-4,TRBJ1-1,.,.,TGTGCCAGTGGAGGAAGCACTGAAGCTTTCTTT,CASGGSTEAFF
TRBV7-5,TRBJ1-2,.,.,TGTGTCAGAAACACGACAGGCACCTTC,CVRNTTGTF
TRBV19,TRBJ1-1,.,.,TGTGCCAGTAGTACCGGACAGTTAAACACTGAAGCTTTCTTT,CASSTGQLNTEAFF
TRBV2,TRBJ1-5,.,.,TGTGCCAGCAGTGAAAGCAACAGCCCGGTTAAGCCCCAGCATTTT,CASSESNSPVKPQHF
TRBV5-8,TRBJ1-6,.,once,TGTGCCAGCAGCTTGGGTGACAGTCACTATAATTCACCCCTCCACTTT,CASSLGDSHYNSPLHF
TRBV19,TRBJ1-2,TRBD1,.,TGTGCCAGTAGTATAGAGGGACAGATCGGTCGTGGCTACACCTTC,CASSIEGQIGRGYTF
TRBV5-5,TRBJ2-3,.,.,TGTGCCAGCAGCTTGGAGCGAGGGCAGTATTTT,CASSLERGQYF
TRBV10-1,TRBJ2-5,.,.,TGCGCCAGCAGTGAAGATGGGCTCCGGGAGACCCAGTACTTC,CASSEDGLRETQYF
TRBV6-2/TRBV6-3,TRBJ1-5,TRBD1,.,TGTGCCAGCAGTTATGACAGGGGTGGAAATCAGCCCCAGCATTTT,CASSYDRGGNQPQHF
TRBV5-4,TRBJ2-5,.,.,TGTGCCAGCAGCTTGGATGGAGCAGGGTCATCAGGTGGGACCCAGTACTTC,CASSLDGAGSSGGTQYF
TRBV3-1/TRBV3-2,TRBJ2-3,TRBD2,.,TGTGCCAGCAGCCAAGATAGCCCCTCTTTTGCGGGGGGGCGGAGTACGCAGTATTTT,CASSQDSPSFAGGRSTQYF
TRBV18,TRBJ2-1,TRBD2,.,TGTGCCAGCTCACCCCAGACTAGCGGCAGCTACAATGAGCAGTTCTTC,CASSPQTSGSYNEQFF
TRBV24-1,TRBJ2-3,TRBD2,.,TGTGCCACCAGTGATCCCTTACCTAGCGGGAGGGGAGATACGCAGTATTTT,CATSDPLPSGRGDTQYF
TRBV24-1,TRBJ2-1,TRBD1,.,TGTGCCACCGCCTACAGGGGGCTCAATGAGCAGTTCTTC,CATAYRGLNEQFF
TRBV5-4,TRBJ2-1,TRBD2,.,TGTGCCAGCAGCCCTACTAGCGGGAAAGGGAATGAGCAGTTCTTC,CASSPTSGKGNEQFF
TRBV24-1,TRBJ2-2,.,.,TGTGCCACCAGTGATTTGAAGCTGAACACCGGGGAGCTGTTTTTT,CATSDLKLNTGELFF
TRBV2,TRBJ1-2,.,.,TGTGCCAGCAGACGGGTCCTTGGAAAGGACTATGGCTACACCTTC,CASRRVLGKDYGYTF
TRBV28,TRBJ1-2,TRBD1,.,TGTGCCAGCAGTTCTACAGGACAGGGGGGAACTAACTATGGCTACACCTTC,CASSSTGQGGTNYGYTF
TRBV5-4,TRBJ2-7,TRBD2,.,TGTGCCAGCAGAAACGGACTAGCGGGAACCTACGAGCAGTACTTC,CASRNGLAGTYEQYF
TRBV19,TRBJ1-1,TRBD1,.,TGTGCCAGTAGCCGACGGACAGGGGCCTTAAACACTGAAGCTTTCTTT,CASSRRTGALNTEAFF
TRBV7-9,TRBJ1-1,TRBD1,.,TGTGCCAGCAGCTCTCCTACCGGGACAGGGGGGCGTAACACTGAAGCTTTCTTT,CASSSPTGTGGRNTEAFF
TRBV5-1,TRBJ1-1,.,.,TGCGCCAGCAGCTTGGCCTCGGGGGGAAACACTGAAGCTTTCTTT,CASSLASGGNTEAFF
TRBV5-4,TRBJ2-2,TRBD1,.,TGTGCCAGCAGCTTGTATCAGGGGGCGTCGAACACCGGGGAGCTGTTTTTT,CASSLYQGASNTGELFF
TRBV7-2,TRBJ2-5,TRBD2,.,TGTGCCAGCAGCCCCCCTCTAGCGGGAGAGACCCAGTACTTC,CASSPPLAGETQYF
TRBV18,TRBJ1-1,.,few,TGTGCCAGCTCACCACCGGGTTTGAGGGCTGAAGCTTTCTTT,CASSPPGLRAEAFF
TRBV2,TRBJ1-5,TRBD1,.,TGTGCCAGCAGGGGACAGGGGACAGGCAATCAGCCCCAGCATTTT,CASRGQGTGNQPQHF
TRBV9,TRBJ2-5,.,.,TGTGCCAGCAGCACGGGACTCTTGGGAGGAGAGACCCAGTACTTC,CASSTGLLGGETQYF
TRBV7-2,TRBJ2-1,.,.,TGTGCCAGCAGCTTCGATCAGGGCTCCTACAATGAGCAGTTCTTC,CASSFDQGSYNEQFF